This passage covers 20 T cell receptor beta chains from one sample sequenced in a study of CD8+ T cells in alopecia areata. The authors extracted RNA and reverse transcribed it into cDNA as the sequencing template. Repertoires were generated with immunoSEQ multiplex PCR, while TCRdb's copy carries only in-frame clones and drops some. The table lists roughly 180,000 clones, around 49% of them singletons. Treatment defined: oral pan-JAK inhibitor, 5-10 mg twice daily. This material consisted of CD8+ T cells sorted from blood, taken between weeks 51 and 52, from a patient treated with tofacitinib. These receptors were obtained from a human donor with alopecia areata.

With regard to this clone: The sample has other DNA sequences that encode this CDR3 too. This sequence joins TRBV5-1 and TRBJ2-3; 7 bases agree with TRBD2. CDR3 length equals 15 residues. The ends lost 1 base at V and 0 bases at J; junction bases unmatched: 2. Per germline, CDR1 SGHRS and CDR2 YFSETQ. CDR3: CASSLRGVSTDTQYF. The CDR3 bases are TGCGCCAGCAGCTTGCGGGGGGTAAGCACAGATACGCAGTATTTT.

This clone showed up just a few times. One end of the junction fails to match germline, which may point to a read error. This sequence joins TRBV15 and TRBJ2-2; weak D call: TRBD2 (5 bases). The CDR3 consists of 15 residues. The germline CDR1 and CDR2 sequences are LNHNV and YYDKDF (reference sequence). The CDR3 spells CATSRDTGNPGELFF. The CDR3 bases are TGTGCCACCAGCAGAGATACCGGGAACCCCGGGGAGCTGTTTTTT.

V is TRBV7-9 and J is TRBJ2-1, with 11 bases lining up with TRBD2. Per germline, CDR1 SEHNR and CDR2 FQNEAQ (reference sequence). The CDR3 loop spans 16 amino acids. V gave up 5 bases and J gave up 0 bases; unmatched junction bases: 3. CDR3 coding DNA: TGTGCCAGCAGCCCTAGCGGGGGGAGCTCCTACAATGAGCAGTTCTTC. Protein sequence: CASSPSGGSSYNEQFF.

This chain uses TRBV30 with TRBJ1-2, with D maybe TRBD1 (6 bases). The V gene's germline CDR1 is GTSNPN and CDR2 SVGIG (reference sequence). This CDR3 is built from 13 residues. The CDR3 sequence is CAVVQGSDYGYTF. In DNA, the CDR3 is TGTGCGGTCGTACAGGGTTCCGACTATGGCTACACCTTC.

This chain links TRBV2 with TRBJ1-1; 8 positions agree with TRBD1. The J segment lost 0 bases and the V segment lost 6 bases, leaving 3 bases of the junction unmatched. This CDR3 is 14 amino acids long. Germline V CDR1 and CDR2: SNHLY, FYNNEI. The CDR3 DNA reads as TGTGCCAGCAGCGGACAGGGAATGAACACTGAAGCTTTCTTT. This sequence encodes CASSGQGMNTEAFF.

CDR3 DNA: TGTGCCAGCAGCTTAGCGGGAGCAGGGTCAAGTGAAAAACTGTTTTTT. This codes for CASSLAGAGSSEKLFF. The V call is TRBV7-2, the J call TRBJ1-4; weak D call: TRBD1 (5 bases). The CDR3 is 16 residues long. Between the trimmed V and J ends, which lost 0 bases and 7 bases, there was a span of 15 bases. Germline V gene sequence: CDR1 SGHTA, CDR2 FQGNSA. The full variable domain, in which reference TRBV7-2 and TRBJ1-4 provide the parts outside the CDR3, is GAGVSQSPSNKVTEKGKDVELRCDPISGHTALYWYRQSLGQGLEFLIYFQGNSAPDKSGLPSDRFSAERTGGSVSTLTIQRTQQEDSAVYLCASSLAGAGSSEKLFFGSGTQLSVL.

The chain employs TRBV15 and TRBJ2-7, with 10 positions matching TRBD2. The junction had 14 bases not matched to a gene; V was cut back by 5 bases and J by 7 bases. CDR1 and CDR2 from the germline V gene are LNHNV and YYDKDF (reference sequence). The CDR3 sequence is 16 residues long. CDR3: CATSRARGLAGAEQYF. The CDR3 DNA reads as TGTGCCACCAGCCGCGCCAGGGGGCTAGCGGGAGCGGAGCAGTACTTC.

This clone has more than one count but fewer than ten. The genes are TRBV27 and TRBJ1-1; D is perhaps TRBD1 (5 bases). Germline V lookup: CDR1 MNHEY, CDR2 SMNVEV (reference sequence). Deletions cut 8 bases from V and 3 bases from J, with 16 bases between. The CDR3 totals 14 residues. The CDR3 sequence is CASSRRQGYTEAFF. The CDR3 DNA is TGTGCCAGCTCCCGCCGGCAGGGCTACACTGAAGCTTTCTTT.

In this sample, this clone turned up a few times. The chain couples TRBV4-1 to TRBJ2-7; 8 nucleotides line up with TRBD1. The ends lost 3 bases at V and 3 bases at J; junction bases unmatched: 4. Germline values: CDR1 MGHRA, CDR2 YSYEKL. The CDR3 sequence is 14 residues long. The chain's CDR3 is CASSQRTGYYEQYF. In nucleotides, the CDR3 is TGCGCCAGCAGCCAGAGGACAGGGTACTACGAGCAGTACTTC.

The chain couples TRBV4-3 to TRBJ2-7; 8 nucleotides align to TRBD1. The junction had 7 bases not matched to a gene; V was cut back by 3 bases and J by 6 bases. The CDR3 totals 14 residues. The V gene's germline CDR1 is LGHNA and CDR2 YSLEER. Here the CDR3 DNA reads TGCGCCAGCAGCCAGGGGACAGGTAGTAGCGAGCAGTACTTC. Amino acid sequence: CASSQGTGSSEQYF.

The CDR3 coding sequence is TGTGCCAGCACATGGACTGGGGCCAACGTCCTGACTTTC. It is translated as CASTWTGANVLTF. The chain couples TRBV28 to TRBJ2-6; D not certain. Germline CDR1 reads MDHEN; CDR2 reads SYDVKM. The CDR3 has 13 amino acids. V gave up 7 bases and J gave up 2 bases, with 6 bases separating them.

This clone was seen more than once but under ten times. The gene calls are TRBV29-1 and TRBJ1-2; D is undetermined. Trimming took off 0 bases at V and 13 bases at J, with 15 bases between the two ends. Germline V lookup: CDR1 SQVTM, CDR2 ANQGSEA. CDR3 length: 12 amino acids. The CDR3 sequence is CSVEDALRSSTF. Written as DNA, the CDR3 is TGCAGCGTTGAAGATGCTTTGAGGAGCAGCACCTTC.

This clone has at least ten counts. The rearrangement joins TRBV7-9 to TRBJ2-1; possible D gene TRBD2, 7 bases. V was shortened by 5 bases and J by 5 bases, with 10 bases between the two germline ends. This CDR3 has 13 residues. The germline CDR1 and CDR2 sequences are SEHNR and FQNEAQ (reference sequence). CDR3 nucleotide sequence: TGTGCCAGCAGCCGGGGGGCGAACAATGAGCAGTTCTTC. Translating gives CASSRGANNEQFF. Full variable domain (rest looked up from reference TRBV7-9 and TRBJ2-1): DTGVSQNPRHKITKRGQNVTFRCDPISEHNRLYWYRQTLGQGPEFLTYFQNEAQLEKSRLLSDRFSAERPKGSFSTLEIQRTEQGDSAMYLCASSRGANNEQFFGPGTRLTVL.

This clone showed up just once. The genes are TRBV5-6 and TRBJ2-7, with 8 bases matching TRBD1. J lost 3 bases, V lost 3 bases, and 2 bases had no gene match. This CDR3 region has 13 residues. Germline values: CDR1 SGHDT, CDR2 YYEEEE. The CDR3: CASSSTGGYEQYF. The CDR3 bases are TGTGCCAGCAGCTCCACAGGGGGCTACGAGCAGTACTTC.

This rearrangement joins TRBV2 to TRBJ2-2, with 8 bases fitting TRBD2. CDR1 is SNHLY, CDR2 FYNNEI, per germline. Losses at the gene ends were 8 bases for V and 4 bases for J; bases not matched to a gene: 9. This CDR3 has 15 amino acids. CDR3 nucleotide sequence: TGTGCCAGCCTCCGAGCGGGGGAGGGCACCGGGGAGCTGTTTTTT. Protein product: CASLRAGEGTGELFF.

This clone was found a few times. Other DNA sequences in this specimen translate into the identical CDR3. The chain combines TRBV2 with TRBJ2-1, with D unresolved. Trimming removed 3 bases at V and 4 bases at J, with 4 bases between. The V gene's germline CDR1 is SNHLY and CDR2 FYNNEI. This CDR3 comprises 12 residues. The CDR3 nucleotides are TGTGCCAGCAGTGAGGGGTACAATGAGCAGTTCTTC. This codes for CASSEGYNEQFF. The full variable domain, rest sourced from reference TRBV2 and TRBJ2-1, is EPEVTQTPSHQVTQMGQEVILRCVPISNHLYFYWYRQILGQKVEFLVSFYNNEISEKSEIFDDQFSVERPDGSNFTLKIRSTKLEDSAMYFCASSEGYNEQFFGPGTRLTVL.

This clone was seen only once. The chain uses TRBV11-2 and TRBJ1-4; a weak D match, TRBD1 (5 bases). The CDR3 is 15 residues long. With 4 bases removed from V and 6 bases from J, the gap between germline ends came to 15 bases. Germline CDR1 reads SGHAT; CDR2 reads FQNNGV. The CDR3 DNA sequence: TGTGCCAGCAGCTCAAGGCTAGGGGAGGATGAAAAACTGTTTTTT. Translating it yields CASSSRLGEDEKLFF.

This chain joins TRBV2 and TRBJ1-1; 9 bases agree with TRBD1. V dropped 4 bases and J dropped 4; count of bases not matched to a gene: 7. The germline V gene encodes CDR1 SNHLY and CDR2 FYNNEI. The CDR3 length is 15 residues. The CDR3 protein is CASSVGQGLSTEAFF. CDR3 in DNA: TGTGCCAGCAGTGTTGGACAGGGGTTGAGCACTGAAGCTTTCTTT.

This chain joins TRBV19 and TRBJ1-5; 8 nucleotides align to TRBD1. After removal of 7 bases from V and 7 bases from J, the junction contained 21 bases not matched to a gene. The CDR3 spans 18 residues. Per germline, CDR1 LNHDA and CDR2 SQIVND (reference sequence). The CDR3 loop reads CASTPTRAGGGKKQPQHF. CDR3 sequence (DNA): TGTGCCAGTACCCCCACGAGGGCAGGGGGCGGGAAGAAGCAGCCCCAGCATTTT.

The chain combines TRBV30 with TRBJ2-1; D is possibly TRBD2 (5 bases). The V end was cut by 3 bases, the J end by 2 bases, with 14 bases between. The germline V gene has CDR1 GTSNPN and CDR2 SVGIG (reference sequence). The CDR3 is 15 amino acids. The CDR3 is CAWSGEMIPYNEQFF. The CDR3 DNA sequence: TGTGCCTGGAGCGGGGAAATGATCCCCTACAATGAGCAGTTCTTC.